The 13 T cell receptor beta chains given below trace back to one sample, sequenced in a study of T cell clonotyping in hematopoietic cell transplantation. Sequencing was performed with immunoSEQ multiplex PCR; in TCRdb, only in-frame clones are kept and a portion is missing. The sample records 25,000 to 35,000 clones, 90% to 95% being singletons. Time point denoted: recipient sample about 28 days before transplant, after cytoreduction. Sequenced here: peripheral blood mononuclear cells, sampled before stem cell transplant. Receptor source: a man aged 50 or older with acute myeloid leukemia. Some clones in this sample may be carry-over from other donors' samples.

The rearrangement uses TRBV6-5 and TRBJ2-7, with 7 bases aligning to TRBD1. V lost 9 bases and J lost 6; bases outside the gene matches: 8. Germline-derived CDR1 and CDR2 are MNHEY and SVGAGI. The CDR3 runs 12 residues. The DNA for the CDR3 is TGTGCCAGTTACAGGGGAGCAGGCGAGCAGTACTTC. Its protein is CASYRGAGEQYF.

This chain uses TRBV30 with TRBJ2-5; D may be TRBD1 or TRBD2 (5 bases each). V lost 3 bases, J lost 5 bases, and 19 bases lay in between. The CDR3 is 15 residues long. The germline gives CDR1 GTSNPN, CDR2 SVGIG (reference sequence). Here the CDR3 reads CAWSRGTGSGETQYF. For the CDR3, the DNA is TGTGCCTGGAGCCGGGGTACCGGATCAGGGGAGACCCAGTACTTC. Full variable domain (missing parts from reference TRBV30 and TRBJ2-5): SQTIHQWPATLVQPVGSPLSLECTVEGTSNPNLYWYRQAAGRGLQLLFYSVGIGQISSEVPQNLSASRPQDRQFILSSKKLLLSDSGFYLCAWSRGTGSGETQYFGPGTRLLVL.

This clone was picked up a small number of times. V is TRBV5-1 and J is TRBJ1-2; D is possibly TRBD1 (5 bases). The length of the CDR3 is 14 residues. V was clipped by 1 base and J by 6 bases, with 13 bases between them. Germline V gene data show CDR1 as SGHRS and CDR2 as YFSETQ. The CDR3 reads CASSLWGDADGYTF. CDR3 nucleotides: TGCGCCAGCAGCTTGTGGGGGGACGCGGATGGCTACACCTTC. The complete variable domain, with remaining parts taken from reference TRBV5-1 and TRBJ1-2, reads KAGVTQTPRYLIKTRGQQVTLSCSPISGHRSVSWYQQTPGQGLQFLFEYFSETQRNKGNFPGRFSGRQFSNSRSEMNVSTLELGDSALYLCASSLWGDADGYTFGSGTRLTVV.

The J gene is TRBJ1-2, the V gene TRBV4-3, with TRBD1 matching over 11 bases. In germline, CDR1 is LGHNA, CDR2 YSLEER. This CDR3 has 15 residues. V shed 1 base, J shed 3 bases, and the junction held 1 base outside the gene matches. CDR3 sequence (DNA): TGCGCCAGCAGCCAAGTGGGACAGGGGGACTATGGCTACACCTTC. Translation: CASSQVGQGDYGYTF.

The CDR3 bases are TGTGCCAGCAGCTTAGACCCCGGCAGGGGGCAAGAGACCCAGTACTTC. It specifies CASSLDPGRGQETQYF. The chain joins TRBV11-1 to TRBJ2-5; 7 bases map to TRBD1. CDR1 is SGHAT, CDR2 FQDESV, per germline (reference sequence). This CDR3 spans 16 amino acids. V trimming: 1 base; J trimming: 2 bases; junction bases outside the gene matches: 7.

This clone appeared a few times. The chain uses TRBV4-2 and TRBJ2-2, with a tentative D call TRBD2 (6 bases). The CDR3 sequence is 15 residues long. The ends were cut back, 1 base at V and 5 bases at J, with 11 bases in the middle. CDR1 and CDR2 (germline): LGHNA, YNFKEQ. As DNA, the CDR3 is TGTGCCAGCAGCCAAGTCCAGGGAGGAACCGGGGAGCTGTTTTTT. Its protein product is CASSQVQGGTGELFF.

The chain uses TRBV28 and TRBJ1-2; unclear D gene. CDR3 length: 13 amino acids. Per germline, CDR1 MDHEN and CDR2 SYDVKM. V shed 5 bases and J shed 6 bases, with 13 bases lying between them. The CDR3 reads CASSTGPTNGYTF. Here the CDR3 DNA reads TGTGCCAGCAGTACCGGGCCAACTAATGGCTACACCTTC.

The chain is built from TRBV29-1 and TRBJ1-5, with D perhaps matching TRBD1 (6 bases). Deletions cut 4 bases from V and 5 bases from J, with 12 bases between. The V gene's germline CDR1 is SQVTM and CDR2 ANQGSEA. The CDR3 is made up of 13 amino acids. CDR3 sequence (DNA): TGCAGCGTTGTAGGACAGAACGATCAGCCCCAGCATTTT. This gives the protein CSVVGQNDQPQHF.

The CDR3 DNA sequence: TGTGCCAGTAGTATACAGTCAACGGGGGGGCGGGAGACCCAGTACTTC. Its protein is CASSIQSTGGRETQYF. The chain recombines TRBV19 with TRBJ2-5; 8 nucleotides match TRBD2. J gave up 5 bases and V 2 bases, and 10 bases lay outside the gene matches. The CDR3 contains 16 residues. The germline CDR1 and CDR2 sequences are LNHDA and SQIVND (reference sequence).

The rearrangement links TRBV7-2 to TRBJ2-2, with 11 bases fitting TRBD1. The CDR3 has 16 amino acids. The V segment lost 3 bases and the J segment 7 bases; nucleotides outside the gene matches: 7. CDR1 SGHTA and CDR2 FQGNSA come from the germline V gene. CDR3 sequence (DNA): TGTGCCAGCAGCTTTAGGACAGGGGGCCGAGTCGGGGAGCTGTTTTTT. Encoded protein: CASSFRTGGRVGELFF.

This chain links TRBV7-2 with TRBJ2-5; TRBD2 matches 9 bases. Germline trimming cut 5 bases from V and 7 bases from J; bases unmatched to any gene: 8. The CDR3 contains 14 residues. From germline, CDR1 is SGHTA and CDR2 FQGNSA. CDR3 sequence: CASSLPGGGATQYF. Written as DNA, the CDR3 is TGTGCCAGCAGCCTCCCCGGCGGGGGGGCGACCCAGTACTTC.

This clone appeared a single time. The chain employs TRBV7-2 and TRBJ1-4; 8 nucleotides match TRBD1. The V gene end was trimmed by 2 bases and the J gene end by 7 bases; junction bases not matched to a gene: 6. Germline-derived CDR1 and CDR2 are SGHTA and FQGNSA. The CDR3 runs to 15 residues. The CDR3 DNA reads as TGTGCCAGCAGCTTATTTGGGGGACAGGCTGAAAAACTGTTTTTT. It is translated as CASSLFGGQAEKLFF. The full variable domain, completed using reference TRBV7-2 and TRBJ1-4, is GAGVSQSPSNKVTEKGKDVELRCDPISGHTALYWYRQSLGQGLEFLIYFQGNSAPDKSGLPSDRFSAERTGGSVSTLTIQRTQQEDSAVYLCASSLFGGQAEKLFFGSGTQLSVL.

This rearrangement joins TRBV28 to TRBJ2-3; 12 bases line up with TRBD2. The CDR3 covers 18 residues. The germline gives CDR1 MDHEN, CDR2 SYDVKM. V was pared by 9 bases and J by 8 bases, with 21 bases of the junction left unmatched. CDR3 sequence (DNA): TGTGCCAGTAGCTTAAATGGACTAGCGGGGCCTTACCCGGGTACGCAGTATTTT. This translates into CASSLNGLAGPYPGTQYF.